This TCR beta chain was documented in a study of T cells in Graves' hyperthyroidism and ophthalmopathy. Overall study context: It was at initial diagnosis, before any treatment, that peripheral blood was collected.

Diagnoses rested on clinical symptoms, serum thyroxine and TRAb, thyroid ultrasound and orbital computed tomography. RNA transcripts gave rise to amplified TCR beta CDR3 regions. The HTBI set primed first-round TCR CDR3 RT-PCR. Via MiXCR, TCRdb re-called the multiplex PCR reads, giving one row per CDR3 protein. The sample lists about 620,000 distinct CDR3 sequences, under 20% occurring once. There are 12 residues in the CDR3. V trimming: 3 bases; J trimming: 4 bases; junction bases outside the gene matches: 2. In germline, CDR1 is DFQATT, CDR2 SNEGSKA (reference sequence). The chain couples TRBV20-1 to TRBJ2-5; 7 positions match TRBD1. The sample was blood. The clonotype was recovered from a young woman with Graves' hyperthyroidism. CDR3 bases: TGCAGTGCTAGGGGACAGTTAGAGACCCAGTACTTC. It codes for CSARGQLETQYF.